The subject of this entry is one TCR beta chain. Only in-frame clones appear in the TCRdb table, and some are missing; sequencing was by immunoSEQ multiplex PCR. Counted here are 180,000 or so clones, nearly 90% occurring once; the ten biggest clones make up less than 0.7%. The sample is drawn from a study of blood T cell repertoires in COVID-19. Germline-derived CDR1 and CDR2 are MNHEY and SMNVEV (reference sequence). V was pared by 10 bases and J by 5 bases, with 18 bases of the junction left unmatched. This CDR3 region has 16 residues. V and J are TRBV27 and TRBJ1-2, with 8 bases that match TRBD1. The sample comprised peripheral blood. The TCR sequence derives from a man aged 50-60 years with acute or convalescent COVID-19. Here the CDR3 reads CATSTGRGLLNYGYTF. CDR3 coding DNA: TGTGCCACCTCGACCGGCAGGGGGCTCCTTAATTATGGCTACACCTTC.